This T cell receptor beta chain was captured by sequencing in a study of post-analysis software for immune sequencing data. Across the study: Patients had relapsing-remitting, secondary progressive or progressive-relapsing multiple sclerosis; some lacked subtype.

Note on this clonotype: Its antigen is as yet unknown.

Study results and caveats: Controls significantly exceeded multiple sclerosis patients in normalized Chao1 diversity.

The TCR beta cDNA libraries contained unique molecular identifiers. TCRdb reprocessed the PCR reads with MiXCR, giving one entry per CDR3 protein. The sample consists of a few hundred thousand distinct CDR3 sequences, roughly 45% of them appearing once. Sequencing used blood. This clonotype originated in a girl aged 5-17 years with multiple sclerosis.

The CDR3 DNA reads TGTGCCAGCAGCGTAGGGGGCGGTACCGTGAGCTACGAGCAGTACTTC. Protein product: CASSVGGGTVSYEQYF. This rearrangement joins TRBV9 to TRBJ2-7; tentative D call: TRBD1 (5 bases). This CDR3 comprises 16 residues. V lost 0 bases and J lost 3, with 16 bases in between. In germline, CDR1 is SGDLS, CDR2 YYNGEE.